A single sample is the source of the 15 T cell receptor beta chains below, sequenced in a study of T cell changes during pregnancy in multiple sclerosis. Clones were sequenced by immunoSEQ multiplex PCR, and TCRdb holds only the in-frame ones, with some missing. Of tens of thousands of clones in the sample, 75% to 95% were seen once. Sample: CD8+ T cells from peripheral blood mononuclear cells, taken in the second trimester of pregnancy. These receptors were taken from a female donor with multiple sclerosis, enrolled in a pregnancy study.

This chain uses TRBV28 with TRBJ2-1, with D possibly TRBD1 on 5 matching bases. The CDR3 has 11 residues. Looked up from germline, CDR1 is MDHEN and CDR2 is SYDVKM. The germline V and J ends were trimmed by 5 bases and 9 bases, with 8 bases remaining between them. The chain's CDR3 is CASSPQGEQFF. DNA for the CDR3: TGTGCCAGCAGTCCCCAGGGTGAGCAGTTCTTC.

The CDR3 DNA follows: TGTGCCAGCAGCTTAGGTGGGCCCGGCCATGGCTACACCTTC. It specifies CASSLGGPGHGYTF. The chain recombines TRBV7-9 with TRBJ1-2; unclear D gene. Germline CDR1 reads SEHNR; CDR2 reads FQNEAQ (reference sequence). V dropped 1 base and J dropped 6 bases, with 12 bases sitting between them. The CDR3 is 14 amino acids.

This chain joins TRBV7-9 and TRBJ2-7; 10 bases line up with TRBD1. This CDR3 region has 15 residues. V lost 5 bases to trimming and J lost 5 bases; unmatched junction nucleotides: 9. In germline, CDR1 is SEHNR, CDR2 FQNEAQ (reference sequence). The CDR3 sequence: CASSPRDRGVDEQYF. DNA for the CDR3: TGTGCCAGCAGCCCCCGGGACAGGGGTGTCGACGAGCAGTACTTC.

The chain carries TRBV5-4 and TRBJ2-7; the match to TRBD2 covers 8 bases. Germline V gives CDR1 SGHNT, CDR2 YYREEE (reference sequence). The CDR3 contains 13 residues. V lost 1 base to trimming and J lost 6 bases; unmatched junction nucleotides: 3. CDR3 region: CASSLPGGGEQYF. CDR3 nucleotides: TGTGCCAGCAGCTTGCCGGGGGGGGGCGAGCAGTACTTC.

The rearrangement joins TRBV2 to TRBJ2-7; 7 bases line up with TRBD2. Germline loops: CDR1 SNHLY, CDR2 FYNNEI. The CDR3 has 14 residues. V trimming: 9 bases; J trimming: 2 bases; junction bases outside the gene matches: 10. CDR3 amino acids: CARAGRENAYEQYF. DNA for the CDR3: TGTGCCAGAGCAGGGAGGGAGAACGCCTACGAGCAGTACTTC.

The chain has TRBV11-3 and TRBJ1-5; TRBD1 is a possible D gene (6 bases). With 5 bases removed from V and 5 bases from J, the gap between germline ends came to 22 bases. The CDR3 sequence is 17 residues long. Germline V gene lookup returns CDR1 SGHNT and CDR2 YENEEA. CDR3 bases: TGTGCCAGCAGCCTCCCACGCTGGGACACTATCCATCAGCCCCAGCATTTT. Its translation: CASSLPRWDTIHQPQHF.

J is TRBJ1-5 and V is TRBV6-5, with D perhaps TRBD1 (6 bases). V gave up 2 bases and J gave up 0 bases, with 8 bases separating them. Germline V lookup: CDR1 MNHEY, CDR2 SVGAGI. The CDR3 is made up of 15 amino acids. This chain's CDR3 is CASSYGQHSNQPQHF. DNA of the CDR3: TGTGCCAGCAGTTACGGACAGCATAGCAATCAGCCCCAGCATTTT.

The chain carries TRBV6-4 and TRBJ2-1; possible D gene TRBD2, 5 bases. Per germline, CDR1 MRHNA and CDR2 SNTAGT. CDR3 length: 12 residues. V lost 2 bases to trimming and J lost 9 bases, with 8 bases between them. The DNA for the CDR3 is TGTGCCAGCAGTGACATGGGAGTTGAGCAGTTCTTC. It is translated as CASSDMGVEQFF.

The rearrangement uses TRBV19 and TRBJ2-7; 9 nucleotides line up with TRBD1. From germline, CDR1 is LNHDA and CDR2 SQIVND (reference sequence). J was trimmed by 3 bases and V by 8 bases; bases with no gene match: 8. The CDR3 runs to 14 residues. CDR3 sequence: CASSLGTGIYEQYF. The CDR3 region has the DNA TGTGCCAGTTCCTTAGGGACAGGGATCTACGAGCAGTACTTC. The entire variable domain, with the rest obtained from reference TRBV19 and TRBJ2-7, is as follows: DGGITQSPKYLFRKEGQNVTLSCEQNLNHDAMYWYRQDPGQGLRLIYYSQIVNDFQKGDIAEGYSVSREKKESFPLTVTSAQKNPTAFYLCASSLGTGIYEQYFGPGTRLTVT.

This rearrangement joins TRBV4-2 to TRBJ2-3; tentatively, D is TRBD2 (6 bases). The CDR3 length is 15 residues. Germline-derived CDR1 and CDR2 are LGHNA and YNFKEQ. The ends were cut back, 0 bases at V and 4 bases at J, with 11 bases in the middle. The CDR3 DNA sequence: TGTGCCAGCAGCCAAGAACCAGGAGGGGCAGATACGCAGTATTTT. Its protein product is CASSQEPGGADTQYF.

The chain links TRBV6-5 to TRBJ2-1; 8 nucleotides line up with TRBD1. Looked up from germline, CDR1 is MNHEY and CDR2 is SVGAGI. CDR3 length: 15 residues. Unmatched junction bases numbered 7, after V lost 6 bases and J lost 3 bases. CDR3 nucleotides: TGTGCCAGCAGACTCGGGACAGGCCTCTACAATGAGCAGTTCTTC. This gives the protein CASRLGTGLYNEQFF.

The chain employs TRBV7-9 and TRBJ2-7; TRBD1 matches at 8 bases. CDR1 is SEHNR, CDR2 FQNEAQ, per germline (reference sequence). J was trimmed by 1 base and V by 5 bases; bases with no gene match: 7. The CDR3 has 15 residues. The CDR3 region has the DNA TGTGCCAGCAGCGGACAGGGTCGGGGATCCTACGAGCAGTACTTC. Its translation: CASSGQGRGSYEQYF.

CDR3: CATKREGYQPQHF. As DNA, the CDR3 is TGTGCCACCAAGCGTGAGGGATATCAGCCCCAGCATTTT. The chain has TRBV2 and TRBJ1-5; D is ambiguous. The CDR3 contains 13 residues. The germline V gene has CDR1 SNHLY and CDR2 FYNNEI. Trimming took off 10 bases at V and 5 bases at J, with 15 bases between the two ends.

The chain employs TRBV9 and TRBJ2-1; 9 nucleotides align to TRBD1. V gave up 3 bases and J gave up 6 bases; unmatched junction bases: 13. Per the germline V gene, CDR1 is SGDLS and CDR2 is YYNGEE. This CDR3 contains 17 residues. CDR3 bases: TGTGCCAGCAGCGCCCAGGACAGGGGATGGTTGGGCAATGAGCAGTTCTTC. Translation gives CASSAQDRGWLGNEQFF.

V gene TRBV19 combines with J gene TRBJ1-1; maybe TRBD1 (6 bases). Trimming cost V 2 bases and J 7 bases, with 11 bases left between them. The CDR3 has 13 amino acids. Germline V lookup: CDR1 LNHDA, CDR2 SQIVND (reference sequence). The CDR3 region is CASSIKGDGEAFF. The CDR3 nucleotides are TGTGCCAGTAGTATAAAGGGGGACGGTGAAGCTTTCTTT.